The present T cell receptor (beta chain) was sequenced within a study of human T cells and chemical hapten exposure. At the level of the study: Alopecia areata, totalis or universalis affected patients, mainly female.

A few counts support this clonotype. Stated time point: patch test 3, about 24 weeks after DPC sensitization. Sample treatment: therapeutic diphenylcyclopropenone sensitization with weekly scalp DPC. TCRdb reprocessed the RACE reads via MiXCR and lists one record per CDR3 protein. The sample holds more than 85,000 distinct CDR3 sequences, roughly a third seen once. CDR3 length equals 13 residues. Germline-derived CDR1 and CDR2 are MDHEN and SYDVKM. J lost 7 bases, V lost 6 bases, and 1 base had no gene match. The clonotype originates from a man aged 35 to 55 with alopecia areata. Some clones in this sample may be carry-over from other donors' samples. The sequenced sample was whole blood, obtained in connection with sensitization to the hapten diphenylcyclopropenone (DPC). The chain employs TRBV28 and TRBJ1-5; 12 positions agree with TRBD1. Here the CDR3 reads CASRGTGGQPQHF. CDR3 nucleotides: TGTGCCAGCAGAGGGACAGGGGGCCAGCCCCAGCATTTT.